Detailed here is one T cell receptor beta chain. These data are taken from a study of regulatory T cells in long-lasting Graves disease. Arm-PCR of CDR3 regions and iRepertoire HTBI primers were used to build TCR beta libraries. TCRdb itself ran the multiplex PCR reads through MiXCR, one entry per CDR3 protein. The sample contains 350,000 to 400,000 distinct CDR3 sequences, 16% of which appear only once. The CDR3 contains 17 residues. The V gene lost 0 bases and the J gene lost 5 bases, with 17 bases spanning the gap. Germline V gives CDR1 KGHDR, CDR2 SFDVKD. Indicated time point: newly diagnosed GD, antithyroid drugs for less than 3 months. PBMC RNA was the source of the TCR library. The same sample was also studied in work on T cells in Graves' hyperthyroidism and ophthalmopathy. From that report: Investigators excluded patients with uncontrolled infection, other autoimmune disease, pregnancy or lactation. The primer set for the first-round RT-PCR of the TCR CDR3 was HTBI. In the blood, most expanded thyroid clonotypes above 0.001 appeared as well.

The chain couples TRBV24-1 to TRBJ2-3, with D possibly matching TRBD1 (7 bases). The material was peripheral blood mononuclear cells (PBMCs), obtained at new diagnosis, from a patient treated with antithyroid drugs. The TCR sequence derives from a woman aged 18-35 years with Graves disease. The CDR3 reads CATSDLKANRGGDTQYF. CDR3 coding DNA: TGTGCCACCAGTGATTTGAAAGCTAACAGGGGAGGAGATACGCAGTATTTT.